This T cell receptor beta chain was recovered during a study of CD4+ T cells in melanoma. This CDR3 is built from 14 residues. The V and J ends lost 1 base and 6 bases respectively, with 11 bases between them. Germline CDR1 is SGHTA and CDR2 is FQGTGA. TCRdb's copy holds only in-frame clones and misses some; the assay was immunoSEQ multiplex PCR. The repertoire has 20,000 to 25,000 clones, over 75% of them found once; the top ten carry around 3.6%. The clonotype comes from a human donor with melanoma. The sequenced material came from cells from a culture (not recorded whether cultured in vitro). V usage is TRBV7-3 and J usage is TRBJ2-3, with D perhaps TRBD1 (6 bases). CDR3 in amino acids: CASSLRGRGDTQYF. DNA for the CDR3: TGTGCCAGCAGCTTAAGGGGCAGGGGTGATACGCAGTATTTT.